Listed here are 25 T cell receptor beta chains from one sample, sequenced in a study of early stage breast cancer tumors. Generated by immunoSEQ multiplex PCR, the TCRdb table keeps only in-frame clones and is missing some. Among some 30,000 clones listed, about four fifths were seen once. Sequenced sample: blood. The source is a person between 50 and 60 years old with breast cancer.

This chain connects TRBV19 to TRBJ2-7; D call uncertain. Trimming left V 5 bases short and J 2 bases short, with 13 bases between. The germline gives CDR1 LNHDA, CDR2 SQIVND (reference sequence). The CDR3 length is 14 residues. CDR3 amino acids: CASSVTEFTYEQYF. Here the CDR3 DNA reads TGTGCCAGTAGTGTAACAGAGTTTACCTACGAGCAGTACTTC.

The chain is built from TRBV14 and TRBJ2-2, with TRBD2 identical over 9 bases. CDR1 and CDR2 from the germline V gene are SGHDN and FVKESK. V shed 1 base and J 10 bases; nucleotides not matched to a gene: 4. The length of the CDR3 is 14 residues. The CDR3 loop reads CASSQALAGAELFF. In DNA form, the CDR3 reads TGTGCCAGCAGCCAAGCCTTAGCGGGAGCGGAGCTGTTTTTT.

CDR3 region: CASSEGSGGYEQYF. CDR3 coding DNA: TGTGCCAGCAGTGAAGGTTCAGGGGGTTACGAGCAGTACTTC. This chain joins TRBV6-1 and TRBJ2-7; 7 bases align to TRBD1. Germline V gene sequence: CDR1 MNHNS, CDR2 SASEGT. The CDR3 length is 14 residues. The V and J ends lost 1 base and 4 bases, in that order; junction bases with no gene match: 4.

The chain is built from TRBV11-2 and TRBJ1-4, with D perhaps matching TRBD1 (5 bases). The V gene lost 1 base and the J gene lost 3 bases, with 9 bases spanning the gap. This CDR3 spans 15 amino acids. Germline V gene lookup returns CDR1 SGHAT and CDR2 FQNNGV. The CDR3 region has the DNA TGTGCCAGCAGCTTAGTCACGGGGGCTAATGAAAAACTGTTTTTT. This gives the protein CASSLVTGANEKLFF.

V usage is TRBV6-6 and J usage is TRBJ2-2; tentative D call: TRBD1 (6 bases). Trimming shortened V by 0 bases and J by 4 bases, and 12 bases separated the two germline ends. This CDR3 region has 16 residues. Germline V gene data show CDR1 as MNHNY and CDR2 as SVGAGI (reference sequence). CDR3 DNA sequence: TGTGCCAGCAGTTACTCCTTACAGGGTTTCACCGGGGAGCTGTTTTTT. Protein product: CASSYSLQGFTGELFF.

V is TRBV18 and J is TRBJ2-3; no definite D call. The CDR3 has 13 residues. Germline-derived CDR1 and CDR2 are KGHSH and LQKENI. V dropped 2 bases and J dropped 6 bases, with 9 bases sitting between them. For the CDR3, the DNA is TGTGCCAGCTCACCATTTGCAGTGGATACGCAGTATTTT. This codes for CASSPFAVDTQYF.

This chain uses TRBV7-7 with TRBJ2-2; D call uncertain. The V gene lost 6 bases and the J gene lost 4 bases, with 6 bases spanning the gap. This CDR3 is built from 12 residues. Germline V gene data show CDR1 as SSHAT and CDR2 as FNYEAQ (reference sequence). The CDR3 sequence: CASRTLTGELFF. As DNA, the CDR3 is TGTGCCAGCAGAACACTCACCGGGGAGCTGTTTTTT. The full variable domain, its missing parts supplied by reference TRBV7-7 and TRBJ2-2, is GAGVSQSPRYKVTKRGQDVTLRCDPISSHATLYWYQQALGQGPEFLTYFNYEAQPDKSGLPSDRFSAERPEGSISTLTIQRTEQRDSAMYRCASRTLTGELFFGEGSRLTVL.

The V gene is TRBV4-2, the J gene TRBJ2-7; possibly TRBD2 for D (6 bases). Germline V lookup: CDR1 LGHNA, CDR2 YNFKEQ. Deletions cut 0 bases from V and 4 bases from J, with 13 bases between. The CDR3 has 15 amino acids. The CDR3 loop is CASSQDQASAYEQYF. CDR3 in DNA: TGTGCCAGCAGCCAAGATCAAGCTAGCGCGTACGAGCAGTACTTC.

This rearrangement joins TRBV7-3 to TRBJ1-1; TRBD1 is a possible D gene (5 bases). The germline gives CDR1 SGHTA, CDR2 FQGTGA. This CDR3 is 14 amino acids long. V lost 2 bases, J lost 5 bases, and 12 bases lay in between. The CDR3 DNA follows: TGTGCCAGCAGCTTAGGCAGGGAGCGGACTGAAGCTTTCTTT. Protein product: CASSLGRERTEAFF.

The chain is built from TRBV19 and TRBJ2-7, with a weak D call TRBD2 (7 bases). Germline values: CDR1 LNHDA, CDR2 SQIVND (reference sequence). The germline V and J ends were trimmed by 6 bases and 5 bases, with 17 bases remaining between them. The CDR3 runs 14 residues. The CDR3 DNA is TGTGCCAGTAGCCCCCGAGGGGGGGCAGACGAGCAGTACTTC. It specifies CASSPRGGADEQYF.

V gene TRBV7-2 combines with J gene TRBJ2-7; TRBD2 matches at 7 bases. The CDR3 covers 13 residues. Germline CDR1 SGHTA, CDR2 FQGNSA. The trim removed 3 bases at V and 8 bases at J, leaving 7 bases unmatched. The CDR3 region has the DNA TGTGCCAGCAGCTTGGCCCTAGCGGCCCAGCAGTACTTC. Translated, it gives CASSLALAAQQYF.

V gene TRBV19 combines with J gene TRBJ1-5; 9 nucleotides match TRBD1. This CDR3 is built from 16 residues. CDR1 is LNHDA, CDR2 SQIVND, per germline (reference sequence). V shed 6 bases, J shed 2 bases, and the junction held 8 bases outside the gene matches. CDR3 sequence: CASRPRQGEGNQPQHF. Written as DNA, the CDR3 is TGTGCCAGTAGACCCAGACAGGGGGAAGGCAATCAGCCCCAGCATTTT.

V and J are TRBV11-3 and TRBJ2-3; 9 bases match TRBD1. This CDR3 comprises 14 residues. The J segment lost 4 bases and the V segment lost 5 bases, leaving 4 bases of the junction unmatched. Germline lookup yields CDR1 SGHNT and CDR2 YENEEA. CDR3 loop: CASSITGGADTQYF. CDR3 in DNA: TGTGCCAGCAGCATAACAGGGGGCGCAGATACGCAGTATTTT. Variable domain in full (rest from reference TRBV11-3 and TRBJ2-3): EAGVVQSPRYKIIEKKQPVAFWCNPISGHNTLYWYLQNLGQGPELLIRYENEEAVDDSQLPKDRFSAERLKGVDSTLKIQPAELGDSAVYLCASSITGGADTQYFGPGTRLTVL.

This sequence joins TRBV25-1 and TRBJ1-4; D is unresolved. The V gene lost 3 bases and the J gene lost 8 bases, with 7 bases spanning the gap. Germline assignment: CDR1 MGHDK and CDR2 SYGVNS. CDR3 length: 12 amino acids. The CDR3 loop reads CASSDSREKLFF. Written as DNA, the CDR3 is TGTGCCAGCAGTGATTCGCGGGAAAAACTGTTTTTT.

In this sample, this clone turned up a few times. This sequence joins TRBV27 and TRBJ1-2, with D possibly being TRBD1 (5 bases). Germline lookup yields CDR1 MNHEY and CDR2 SMNVEV (reference sequence). Trimming removed 3 bases from V and 8 bases from J, with 16 bases in between. CDR3 length: 14 residues. The CDR3 protein is CASSFLGGGIGYTF. CDR3 nucleotides: TGTGCCAGCAGTTTCCTTGGGGGAGGGATCGGCTACACCTTC.

The chain links TRBV5-4 to TRBJ2-7, with unresolved D. Germline CDR1 is SGHNT and CDR2 is YYREEE (reference sequence). This CDR3 region has 12 residues. V was trimmed by 0 bases and J by 11 bases, leaving 12 bases between them. CDR3 protein: CASSLVRSLKYF. The CDR3 DNA reads TGTGCCAGCAGCTTGGTTAGGTCACTGAAGTACTTC.

The chain uses TRBV2 and TRBJ2-1; no clear D gene. The CDR3 has 12 amino acids. Germline CDR1 is SNHLY and CDR2 is FYNNEI. V lost 3 bases and J lost 4, with 4 bases in between. CDR3 region: CASSERYNEQFF. The CDR3 bases are TGTGCCAGCAGTGAGAGGTACAATGAGCAGTTCTTC.

This chain links TRBV5-1 with TRBJ2-1; the D is unclear. The length of the CDR3 is 15 residues. Germline CDR1 SGHRS, CDR2 YFSETQ. The V gene lost 4 bases and the J gene lost 0 bases, with 11 bases spanning the gap. CDR3 DNA: TGCGCCAGCAGCCGAACTGGGGTCTCCTACAATGAGCAGTTCTTC. Its translation: CASSRTGVSYNEQFF.

The V call is TRBV6-1, the J call TRBJ2-7; D gene unclear. Germline V gene sequence: CDR1 MNHNS, CDR2 SASEGT. Trimming cost V 2 bases and J 0 bases, with 8 bases left between them. The CDR3 sequence is 14 residues long. This chain's CDR3 is CASSESLNSYEQYF. The DNA of the CDR3 is TGTGCCAGCAGTGAATCTCTGAACTCCTACGAGCAGTACTTC.

This chain joins TRBV27 and TRBJ2-2; possibly TRBD2 for D (7 bases). V was trimmed by 5 bases and J by 6 bases, leaving 25 bases between them. CDR1 is MNHEY, CDR2 SMNVEV, per germline (reference sequence). The CDR3 covers 18 residues. In DNA, the CDR3 is TGTGCCAGCAGTCTAAGGGGGGGATTAGGGGAAGTCTCCGGGGAGCTGTTTTTT. It is translated as CASSLRGGLGEVSGELFF.

V is TRBV7-6 and J is TRBJ2-7; D is undetermined. The CDR3 runs 14 residues. In germline, CDR1 is SGHVS, CDR2 FNYEAQ. Deletions cut 0 bases from V and 2 bases from J, with 8 bases between. The CDR3 DNA sequence: TGTGCCAGCAGCTTAGCGCCAGACGCCTACGAGCAGTACTTC. It translates to CASSLAPDAYEQYF.

This rearrangement joins TRBV5-6 to TRBJ2-1; TRBD1 might be the D (6 bases). This CDR3 comprises 14 residues. The V gene's germline CDR1 is SGHDT and CDR2 YYEEEE. The germline V and J ends were trimmed by 4 bases and 2 bases, with 10 bases remaining between them. DNA of the CDR3: TGTGCCAGCAGCATACAGGGAACCTACAATGAGCAGTTCTTC. Encoded protein: CASSIQGTYNEQFF.

V gene TRBV9 combines with J gene TRBJ1-2, with D possibly matching TRBD1 (6 bases). The germline V gene has CDR1 SGDLS and CDR2 YYNGEE. The germline V and J ends were trimmed by 4 bases and 2 bases, with 18 bases remaining between them. CDR3 length equals 16 residues. The chain's CDR3 is CASSLTLGGPNYGYTF. DNA for the CDR3: TGTGCCAGCAGCCTCACACTCGGGGGGCCCAACTATGGCTACACCTTC. The whole variable domain, filled in from reference TRBV9 and TRBJ1-2, reads DSGVTQTPKHLITATGQRVTLRCSPRSGDLSVYWYQQSLDQGLQFLIQYYNGEERAKGNILERFSAQQFPDLHSELNLSSLELGDSALYFCASSLTLGGPNYGYTFGSGTRLTVV.

The V call is TRBV6-5, the J call TRBJ2-7; D not resolved. Trimming removed 4 bases from V and 0 bases from J, with 7 bases in between. Germline V CDR1 and CDR2: MNHEY, SVGAGI. The CDR3 runs to 13 residues. The CDR3 nucleotides read TGTGCCAGCAGTTCTGGCGGCTCCTACGAGCAGTACTTC. Encoded protein: CASSSGGSYEQYF.

The chain employs TRBV7-2 and TRBJ2-3, with 8 bases matching TRBD1. J lost 4 bases, V lost 4 bases, and 4 bases had no gene match. The CDR3 loop spans 14 amino acids. Germline CDR1 SGHTA, CDR2 FQGNSA. CDR3 protein: CASSSDRESDTQYF. In nucleotides, the CDR3 is TGTGCCAGCAGCTCGGACAGGGAATCAGATACGCAGTATTTT.